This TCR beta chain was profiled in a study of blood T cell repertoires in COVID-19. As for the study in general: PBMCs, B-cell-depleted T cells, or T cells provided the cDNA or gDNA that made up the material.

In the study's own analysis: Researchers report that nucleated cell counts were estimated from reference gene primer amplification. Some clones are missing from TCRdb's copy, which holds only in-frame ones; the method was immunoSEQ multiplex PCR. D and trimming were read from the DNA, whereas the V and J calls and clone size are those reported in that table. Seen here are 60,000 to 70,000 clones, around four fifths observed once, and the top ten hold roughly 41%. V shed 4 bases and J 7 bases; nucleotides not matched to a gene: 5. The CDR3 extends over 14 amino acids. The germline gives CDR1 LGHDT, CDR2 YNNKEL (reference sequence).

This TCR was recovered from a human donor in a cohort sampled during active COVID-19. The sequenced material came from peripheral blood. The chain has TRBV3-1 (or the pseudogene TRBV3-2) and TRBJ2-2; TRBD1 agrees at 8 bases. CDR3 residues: CASSPRTGIGELFF. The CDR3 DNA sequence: TGTGCCAGCAGCCCCCGGACAGGGATCGGGGAGCTGTTTTTT.